The 8 T cell receptor beta chains in this list originate from one sample, sequenced in a study of T-cell reconstitution after alpha-beta-depleted transplantation in children. Researchers prepared the TCRbeta library using unique molecular identifiers, the study reports. TCRdb ran MiXCR on the PCR reads and lists one entry per CDR3 protein. This sample carries about 580,000 distinct CDR3 sequences, roughly 27% of them seen once, and the ten largest clones take 30% to 45%. The input for sequencing was PBMCs, taken before TCRalphabeta/CD19-depleted stem cell transplant. The receptors were sampled from a boy under two years old with Wiskott-Aldrich syndrome, due to receive a stem cell transplant.

Only one count was recorded for this clonotype. The chain couples TRBV18 to TRBJ1-1, with unresolved D. Germline V gene lookup returns CDR1 KGHSH and CDR2 LQKENI. The CDR3 length is 13 residues. Trimming shortened V by 3 bases and J by 1 base, and 6 bases separated the two germline ends. The CDR3 region has the DNA TGTGCCAGCTCACCCTTCTGGAACACTGAAGCTTTCTTT. Its translation: CASSPFWNTEAFF.

The table lists this clonotype with a few counts. The genes are TRBV7-8 and TRBJ1-4; D uncertain. The ends were cut back, 1 base at V and 0 bases at J, with 3 bases in the middle. CDR1 and CDR2 (germline): SGHVS, FQNEAQ. This CDR3 region has 14 residues. In nucleotides, the CDR3 is TGTGCCAGCAGCTTAGTTTCAACTAATGAAAAACTGTTTTTT. Translating it yields CASSLVSTNEKLFF.

The CDR3 protein is CASSPTSGQGGYGYTF. CDR3 sequence (DNA): TGTGCCAGCAGCCCAACGTCTGGACAGGGGGGTTATGGCTACACCTTC. The rearrangement uses TRBV7-9 and TRBJ1-2, with 10 bases that match TRBD1. Germline CDR1 SEHNR, CDR2 FQNEAQ (reference sequence). V dropped 5 bases and J dropped 5; count of bases not matched to a gene: 11. The CDR3 extends over 16 amino acids.

J is TRBJ2-7 and V is TRBV5-1; D is uncertain. CDR1 SGHRS and CDR2 YFSETQ come from the germline V gene. V shed 0 bases and J shed 4 bases, with 17 bases lying between them. This CDR3 spans 16 amino acids. This CDR3 is CASSLGRLGTWYEQYF. The CDR3 DNA sequence: TGCGCCAGCAGCTTGGGGCGACTGGGTACTTGGTACGAGCAGTACTTC.

This clonotype was counted a few times. The rearrangement uses TRBV29-1 and TRBJ2-7, with D tentatively TRBD1 or TRBD2 (5 bases each). Trimming took 5 bases from V and 2 from J, leaving 13 bases between them. The V gene's germline CDR1 is SQVTM and CDR2 ANQGSEA. The length of the CDR3 is 13 residues. The CDR3 DNA follows: TGCAGCGTTCTTATAGGGGACCCCTACGAGCAGTACTTC. It translates to CSVLIGDPYEQYF.

This clonotype was seen a few times. The CDR3 coding sequence is TGCAGTGCTAGAGTACGCGGGACTGACTACAATGAGCAGTTCTTC. This codes for CSARVRGTDYNEQFF. The V and J genes are TRBV20-1 and TRBJ2-1, with a possible D match to TRBD2 (6 bases). Germline assignment: CDR1 DFQATT and CDR2 SNEGSKA (reference sequence). The CDR3 contains 15 residues. V lost 1 base and J lost 3, with 13 bases in between.

A few counts support this clonotype. The rearrangement links TRBV12-3 or TRBV12-4 to TRBJ1-1, with 7 bases fitting TRBD1. This CDR3 contains 14 residues. Trimming at V came to 5 bases and at J to 3 bases, leaving 6 bases not matched to a gene. Here the CDR3 DNA reads TGTGCCAGCAGTACAGGGGTGTATGACACTGAAGCTTTCTTT. Its translation is CASSTGVYDTEAFF.

The chain employs TRBV20-1 and TRBJ1-1; D possibly corresponds to TRBD1 (6 bases). The CDR3 consists of 15 residues. V was cut by 2 bases and J by 5 bases, with 18 bases left in between. Germline CDR1 is DFQATT and CDR2 is SNEGSKA (reference sequence). The CDR3 nucleotides read TGCAGTGCTAGAAGGAGACAGGTCGTGGGAACTGAAGCTTTCTTT. Amino acid sequence: CSARRRQVVGTEAFF.